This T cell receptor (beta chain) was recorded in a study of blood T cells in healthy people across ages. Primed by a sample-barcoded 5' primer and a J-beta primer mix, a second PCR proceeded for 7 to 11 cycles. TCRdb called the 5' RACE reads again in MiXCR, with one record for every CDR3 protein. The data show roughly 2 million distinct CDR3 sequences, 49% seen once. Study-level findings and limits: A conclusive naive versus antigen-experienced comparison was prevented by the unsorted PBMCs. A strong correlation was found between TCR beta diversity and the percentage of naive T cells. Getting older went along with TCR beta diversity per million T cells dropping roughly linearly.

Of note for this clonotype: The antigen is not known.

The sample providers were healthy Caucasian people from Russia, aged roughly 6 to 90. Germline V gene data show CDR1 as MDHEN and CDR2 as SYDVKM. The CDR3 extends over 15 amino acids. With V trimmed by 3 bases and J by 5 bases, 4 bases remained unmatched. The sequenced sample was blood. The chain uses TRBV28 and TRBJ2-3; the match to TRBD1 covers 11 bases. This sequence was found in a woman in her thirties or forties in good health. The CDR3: CASSFGDRGRDTQYF. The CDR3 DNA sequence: TGTGCCAGCAGTTTTGGGGACAGGGGGAGAGATACGCAGTATTTT.